This is a list of T cell receptor beta chains from one sample in a study of CD8 T cells in Susac syndrome. TCRdb re-called the immunoSEQ multiplex PCR reads with MiXCR, one entry per CDR3 protein. The sample holds about 440,000 distinct CDR3 sequences; around 85% are singletons and the top ten take more than 0.09%. The sample was CD8+ T cells from PBMCs. The receptors stem from a human donor with multiple sclerosis. Both conserved end residues are part of each CDR3. A D gene is named only where the DNA matches it firmly. Not every row has a clone size; where given, it reads once, few, many or a size class.

v_call,j_call,d_call,clone_size,cdr3_nt,cdr3_aa
TRBV5-5,TRBJ2-3,-,-,TGTGCCAGCAGCTTGGTGGGGCAGTTTCCGGGAGTGGCAGATACGCAGTATTTT,CASSLVGQFPGVADTQYF
TRBV19,TRBJ1-6,TRBD1,-,TGTGCCAGCCGGACAGGGCCTAATTCACCCCTCCACTTT,CASRTGPNSPLHF
TRBV5-5,TRBJ2-3,-,-,TGTGCCAGCGGGGCCAGGGACGTGGATACGCAGTATTTT,CASGARDVDTQYF
TRBV6-5,TRBJ1-5,-,-,TGTGCCAGCAGTTACGTCAGGGGTGACCAGCCCCAGCATTTT,CASSYVRGDQPQHF
TRBV5-1,TRBJ2-7,-,few,TGCGCCAGCAGCGTTCCGCCGGGACGGCCTTCCTACGAGCAGTACTTC,CASSVPPGRPSYEQYF
TRBV4-1,TRBJ2-7,TRBD1,-,TGCGCCAGCAGCCATTCCTCCGGGACAGGGGACGAGCAGTACTTC,CASSHSSGTGDEQYF
TRBV7-9,TRBJ2-7,-,-,TGTGCCAGCAGCATAACTACACAGGGATACGAGCAGTACTTC,CASSITTQGYEQYF
TRBV4-2,TRBJ2-5,TRBD2,-,TGTGCCAGCAGCCCGCTGGGACTAGAGGAAGAGACCCAGTACTTC,CASSPLGLEEETQYF
TRBV4-1,TRBJ2-5,-,once,TGCGCCAGCAGCCGGTCGGAGGGGGCGGGGGAGACCCAGTACTTC,CASSRSEGAGETQYF
TRBV5-6,TRBJ2-3,-,-,TGTGCCAGCAGCTTCCGGGAGAGGACAGATACGCAGTATTTT,CASSFRERTDTQYF
TRBV29-1,TRBJ1-1,-,-,TGCAGCACCCCCAGAGCTTTCTTT,CSTPRAFF
TRBV21-1,TRBJ2-4,-,once,TGTGCCAGCAGCAAAAGTTATGATCAGTACTTC,CASSKSYDQYF
TRBV18,TRBJ2-7,TRBD1,-,TGTGCCAGCTCACCACCGGTGGGGACAGACGAGCAGTACTTC,CASSPPVGTDEQYF
TRBV6-2/TRBV6-3,TRBJ1-1,-,once,TGTGCCAGCGAGCCAGGGGATCTCATGAACACTGAAGCTTTCTTT,CASEPGDLMNTEAFF
TRBV12-3/TRBV12-4,TRBJ2-7,-,few,TGTGCCAGCAGTTTAGGTAAAGGATACGAGCAGTACTTC,CASSLGKGYEQYF
TRBV5-1,TRBJ2-7,TRBD1,-,TGCGCCGGCAGCCTCGGGACAGGGGAGTACGAGCAGTACTTC,CAGSLGTGEYEQYF
TRBV28,TRBJ2-2,-,-,TGTGCCAGCAGTCCAGAACCAGGACAGGAGGGGAACACCGGGGAGCTTTTTTTT,CASSPEPGQEGNTGELFF
TRBV6-5,TRBJ1-1,-,-,TGTGCCAGCAGTTACTCGGAGGTAGTGGAGGCCTCCTTCGGGACTGAAGCTTTCTTT,CASSYSEVVEASFGTEAFF
TRBV27,TRBJ2-3,TRBD2,-,TGTGCCAGCAGTTACTCCGGGACTAGCGGGGATACGCAGTATTTT,CASSYSGTSGDTQYF
TRBV28,TRBJ1-2,-,-,TGTGCCAGCAGTTTATTTGGGTTGGACTATGGCTACACCTTC,CASSLFGLDYGYTF
TRBV5-1,TRBJ1-4,-,-,TGCGCCAGCAGCACAGGACTGATTAGTCCTGAAAAACTGTTTTTT,CASSTGLISPEKLFF
TRBV5-1,TRBJ1-1,-,-,TGCGCCAGCAGCTTGGAGAATCAGGGCGCTTCCGCTGAAGCTTTCTTT,CASSLENQGASAEAFF
TRBV7-9,TRBJ2-7,TRBD2,-,TGTGCCAGCAGCTTAGTAGGCGGGAGTGGGACCTCCTACGAGCAGTACTTC,CASSLVGGSGTSYEQYF
TRBV6-1,TRBJ1-5,TRBD1,-,TGTGCCAGCAGTATAAGACAGGGAGGTCAGCCCCAGCATTTT,CASSIRQGGQPQHF
TRBV7-2,TRBJ2-1,TRBD1,-,TGTGCCAGCATAGGGGACAGCGGTTACAATGAGCAGTTCTTC,CASIGDSGYNEQFF
TRBV4-1,TRBJ1-1,-,few,TGCGCCAGCAGCCAGGGGACCGAGAACACTGAAGCTTTCTTT,CASSQGTENTEAFF
TRBV7-2,TRBJ2-3,TRBD2,-,TGTGCCAGCAGCTTCCCAGTGGTAGCGGGAGCAGATACGCAGTATTTT,CASSFPVVAGADTQYF
TRBV5-6,TRBJ1-1,-,-,TGTGCCAGCAGCTTGGGATTTGGTGAAGCTTTCTTT,CASSLGFGEAFF
TRBV25-1,TRBJ1-6,-,once,TGTGCCAGCAGTGAATATTACGGGAATTCACCCCTCCACTTT,CASSEYYGNSPLHF
TRBV27,TRBJ1-5,-,-,TGTGCCAGCAGTTTAAGGCTCGACACGGTCGGGCAGCCCCAGCATTTT,CASSLRLDTVGQPQHF
TRBV2,TRBJ2-7,-,-,TGTGCCAGCAGTGGTCACTACCCGGGGGAGCAGTACTTC,CASSGHYPGEQYF
TRBV30,TRBJ1-2,TRBD1,-,TGTGCCTGGAGAGAAAAGGGGGCGTTCTACTATGGCTACACCTTC,CAWREKGAFYYGYTF
TRBV6-6,TRBJ2-2,TRBD1,-,TGTGCCAGCAGACCCCAGGGGGCTGGCGGGGAGCTGTTTTTT,CASRPQGAGGELFF
TRBV7-9,TRBJ2-7,-,once,TGTGCCAGCAGCCCGACCGCTCGGGATCCCGTACTACTCTACGAGCAGTACTTC,CASSPTARDPVLLYEQYF
TRBV30,TRBJ2-1,-,-,TGTGCCTGGAGTGTGCAGATCAATGAGCAGTTCTTC,CAWSVQINEQFF
TRBV6-1,TRBJ1-5,TRBD1,-,TGTGCCAGCGGATTATTTACAGGGGGCGATGGTCAGCCCCAGCATTTT,CASGLFTGGDGQPQHF
TRBV12-3/TRBV12-4,TRBJ1-2,-,-,TGTGCCAGCAGAGGTCGGGCACCCTTGGAGCCATGGCGCTACACCTTC,CASRGRAPLEPWRYTF
TRBV30,TRBJ2-1,-,-,TGTGCCTGGAGTGTCCCAGCCTTCGGACGGTTCTTC,CAWSVPAFGRFF
TRBV2,TRBJ2-6,-,-,TGTGCCAGCAGTGAAGACTTCGAGGAGTCTGGGGCCAACGTCCTGACTTTC,CASSEDFEESGANVLTF
TRBV6-1,TRBJ1-5,TRBD1,-,TGTGCCAGCCGAAATCCGGGACAGGGTAGGCAGCCCCAGCATTTT,CASRNPGQGRQPQHF
TRBV10-3,TRBJ2-3,-,-,TGTGCCATCAGGGACGGTGGATCGTCCACCACAGATACGCAGTATTTT,CAIRDGGSSTTDTQYF
TRBV27,TRBJ2-6,-,many,TGTGCCAGCAGTTCCGGGGCCAACGTCCTGACTTTC,CASSSGANVLTF
TRBV19,TRBJ2-6,-,-,TGTGCCAGTAGTATGGGAAGCTGGGCCAACGTCCTGACTTTC,CASSMGSWANVLTF
TRBV4-2,TRBJ2-1,-,-,TGTGCCAGCAGCCAAGTGAGTACGGGGGTTGAGCAGTTCTTC,CASSQVSTGVEQFF
TRBV29-1,TRBJ2-7,-,few,TGCAGCGTTGAAGACCCACACGGGAGATACCCCTACGAGCAGTACTTC,CSVEDPHGRYPYEQYF
TRBV10-3,TRBJ1-2,-,-,TGTGCCATCAGTGAGGGACACCCAAGAGGATATGGCTACACCTTC,CAISEGHPRGYGYTF
TRBV12-3/TRBV12-4,TRBJ2-2,-,-,TGTGCCAGCAATAAGAACACCGGGGAGCTGTTTTTT,CASNKNTGELFF
TRBV27,TRBJ2-1,-,-,TGTGCCAGCAGTTTGACCGGGATGGGCAATGAGCAGTTCTTC,CASSLTGMGNEQFF
TRBV27,TRBJ2-5,TRBD2,-,TGTGCCAGCAGTTTATTTGGACTGAGGGTAGCGGGTTTCCAAGAGACCCAGTACTTC,CASSLFGLRVAGFQETQYF
TRBV19,TRBJ2-7,TRBD1,-,TGTGCCAGTAGTATAGGTACCGGGACAGGGGCTTTCGAGCAGTACTTC,CASSIGTGTGAFEQYF
TRBV5-5,TRBJ2-6,-,-,TGTGCCAGCAGTTTTTCCCCGGGAGACGAGAGCTCTGGGGCCAACGTCCTGACTTTC,CASSFSPGDESSGANVLTF
TRBV6-5,TRBJ1-2,-,-,TGTGCCAGCAGTTACGCGGAGGCTTTCTATGGCTACACCTTC,CASSYAEAFYGYTF
TRBV27,TRBJ1-1,-,-,TGTGCCAGCAGGTACACGGAAGGGGACACTGAAGCTTTCTTT,CASRYTEGDTEAFF
TRBV7-9,TRBJ1-1,-,once,TGTGCCAGCAGCCAGGGGTTCCTCCCTGAAGCTTTCTTT,CASSQGFLPEAFF
TRBV5-1,TRBJ1-1,TRBD1,-,TGCGCCAGCAGCTTGATCGGACAGGGAAACACTGAAGCTTTCTTT,CASSLIGQGNTEAFF
TRBV10-1,TRBJ1-1,-,-,TGCGCCAGCAGTGAGTCGGGAGGCCCGAACGCTGAAGCTTTCTTT,CASSESGGPNAEAFF
TRBV2,TRBJ1-3,-,-,TGTGCCAGCAGCTTTGCCACAGGAACAACTCCGAACACCATATATTTT,CASSFATGTTPNTIYF